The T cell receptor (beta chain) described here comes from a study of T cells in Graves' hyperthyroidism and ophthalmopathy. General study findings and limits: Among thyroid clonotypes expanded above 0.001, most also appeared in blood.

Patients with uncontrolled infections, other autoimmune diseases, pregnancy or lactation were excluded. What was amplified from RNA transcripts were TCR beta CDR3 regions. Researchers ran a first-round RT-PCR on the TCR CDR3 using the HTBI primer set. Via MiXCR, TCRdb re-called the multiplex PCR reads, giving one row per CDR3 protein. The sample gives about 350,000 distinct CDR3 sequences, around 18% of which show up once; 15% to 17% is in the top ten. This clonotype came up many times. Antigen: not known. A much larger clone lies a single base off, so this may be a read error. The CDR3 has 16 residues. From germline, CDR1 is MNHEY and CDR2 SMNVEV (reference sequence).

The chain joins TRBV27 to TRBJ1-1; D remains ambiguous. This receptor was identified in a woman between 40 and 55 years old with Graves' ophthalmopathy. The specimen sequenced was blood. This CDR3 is CASSSLLLTENTGAFF. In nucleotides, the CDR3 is TGTGCCAGCAGTTCTCTCCTACTGACGGAGAACACTGGAGCTTTCTTT.